Listed here are 8 T cell receptor beta chains from one sample, sequenced in a study of OX40 agonist ivuxolimab in advanced cancers. Profiled with immunoSEQ multiplex PCR; TCRdb holds only in-frame clones, not every one. Here the sample spans about 51,000 clones, over 75% being singletons. The sample here was CD4+ or CD8+ T cells sorted from blood, taken in a trial of the OX40 agonist ivuxolimab. The receptors were gathered from an adult with an advanced solid tumor such as melanoma, head and neck, liver or kidney cancer.

This rearrangement joins TRBV19 to TRBJ2-7; the D gene is possibly TRBD1 (5 bases). Trimming stripped 6 bases from V and 2 bases from J, with 11 bases between. This CDR3 is built from 13 residues. From germline, CDR1 is LNHDA and CDR2 SQIVND (reference sequence). The CDR3 reads CASRRTGAYEQYF. The CDR3 nucleotides are TGTGCCAGTAGGAGAACAGGTGCCTACGAGCAGTACTTC.

The genes are TRBV27 and TRBJ1-4; possibly TRBD1 for D (6 bases). This CDR3 is 16 amino acids long. The V end lost 5 bases, the J end lost 11 bases, and 24 bases lay between the germline ends. Germline V gene lookup returns CDR1 MNHEY and CDR2 SMNVEV (reference sequence). In DNA form, the CDR3 reads TGTGCCAGCAGTCGGGGGGCGCCTCCTGGGGCCGGCAAACTGTTTTTT. It specifies CASSRGAPPGAGKLFF.

This clone was observed once. The V and J genes are TRBV5-1 and TRBJ1-1, with 7 bases lining up with TRBD1. The CDR3 length is 14 residues. The V gene end was trimmed by 3 bases and the J gene end by 1 base; junction bases not matched to a gene: 3. Per germline, CDR1 SGHRS and CDR2 YFSETQ. The CDR3 DNA reads as TGCGCCAGCAGCTCGAGACAGGGGAACACTGAAGCTTTCTTT. Amino acid sequence: CASSSRQGNTEAFF.

The chain uses TRBV4-2 and TRBJ2-7, with 10 positions matching TRBD2. Unmatched junction bases numbered 8, after V lost 2 bases and J lost 4 bases. Germline V CDR1 and CDR2: LGHNA, YNFKEQ. The CDR3 loop spans 16 amino acids. CDR3 sequence reads: CASSQMSGTSVYEQYF. The CDR3 nucleotides read TGTGCCAGCAGCCAAATGAGCGGGACTAGCGTTTACGAGCAGTACTTC.

The CDR3 DNA sequence: TGTGCCAGCAGCATAAGGGAGGGGACTATCCGATATGAGCAGTTCTTC. Protein: CASSIREGTIRYEQFF. The chain has TRBV7-8 and TRBJ2-1, with 7 bases fitting TRBD2. The CDR3 has 16 residues. Looked up from germline, CDR1 is SGHVS and CDR2 is FQNEAQ. With 5 bases clipped from V and 8 bases from J, the junction kept 15 bases outside the gene matches. The full variable domain, with the rest looked up from reference TRBV7-8 and TRBJ2-1, is GAGVSQSPRYKVAKRGQDVALRCDPISGHVSLFWYQQALGQGPEFLTYFQNEAQLDKSGLPSDRFFAERPEGSVSTLKIQRTQQEDSAVYLCASSIREGTIRYEQFFGPGTRLTVL.

This chain uses TRBV29-1 with TRBJ1-3; D not certain. Germline V lookup: CDR1 SQVTM, CDR2 ANQGSEA. V lost 3 bases to trimming and J lost 7 bases, with 22 bases between them. The CDR3 loop spans 16 amino acids. The CDR3 spells CSVESLGPAPPNTIYF. The CDR3, as DNA: TGCAGCGTTGAGAGCCTCGGGCCAGCGCCGCCGAACACCATATATTTT.

This clone was observed once. The identical CDR3 is also encoded by other nucleotide sequences in the sample. The CDR3 loop reads CASSLSGANYGYTF. The DNA of the CDR3 is TGCGCCAGCAGCTTGAGCGGAGCAAACTATGGCTACACCTTC. The rearrangement joins TRBV5-1 to TRBJ1-2; D is unresolved. The germline V gene has CDR1 SGHRS and CDR2 YFSETQ. Trimming pared 1 base from V and 2 bases from J, leaving 9 bases between. CDR3 length: 14 residues. The variable domain in full, completed from reference TRBV5-1 and TRBJ1-2, reads KAGVTQTPRYLIKTRGQQVTLSCSPISGHRSVSWYQQTPGQGLQFLFEYFSETQRNKGNFPGRFSGRQFSNSRSEMNVSTLELGDSALYLCASSLSGANYGYTFGSGTRLTVV.

The CDR3 loop reads CASSQNDPGQTLEPQHF. The DNA of the CDR3 is TGTGCCAGCTCACAAAATGATCCGGGACAGACGTTGGAGCCCCAGCATTTT. The chain recombines TRBV18 with TRBJ1-5; 7 bases line up with TRBD1. The ends lost 4 bases at V and 8 bases at J; junction bases unmatched: 17. CDR1 and CDR2 (germline): KGHSH, LQKENI. The CDR3 runs to 17 residues.